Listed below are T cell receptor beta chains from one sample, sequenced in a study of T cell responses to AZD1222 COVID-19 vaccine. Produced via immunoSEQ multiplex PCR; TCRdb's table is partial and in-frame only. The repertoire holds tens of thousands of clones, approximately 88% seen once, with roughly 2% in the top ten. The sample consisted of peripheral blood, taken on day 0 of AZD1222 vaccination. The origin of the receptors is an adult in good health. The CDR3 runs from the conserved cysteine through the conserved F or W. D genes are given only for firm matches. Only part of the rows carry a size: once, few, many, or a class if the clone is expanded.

CASVGHRRLADTQYF,TGTGCCAGCGTGGGTCACCGGAGGTTGGCAGATACGCAGTATTTT,.,TRBV28,.,TRBJ2-3
CATSRGQGNTEAFF,TGTGCCACCAGCAGAGGACAGGGAAACACTGAAGCTTTCTTT,TRBD1,TRBV15,.,TRBJ1-1
CASSQGFVGSSGANVLTF,TGTGCCAGCAGCCAAGGATTCGTCGGTAGCTCTGGGGCCAACGTCCTGACTTTC,.,TRBV3-1/TRBV3-2,.,TRBJ2-6
CASSQSGTGGDEQFF,TGCGCCAGCAGCCAATCCGGGACAGGGGGCGATGAGCAGTTCTTC,TRBD1,TRBV4-1,.,TRBJ2-1
CASGLAGGNEQFF,TGTGCCAGCGGACTAGCGGGAGGCAATGAGCAGTTCTTC,TRBD2,TRBV14,.,TRBJ2-1
CASSVLPHSGNTIYF,TGCGCCAGCAGCGTTCTACCGCACTCTGGAAACACCATATATTTT,.,TRBV5-1,.,TRBJ1-3
CASSQGLGPLHF,TGTGCCAGCAGCCAAGGGCTTGGACCCCTCCACTTT,.,TRBV3-1/TRBV3-2,few,TRBJ1-6
CASSEGTATGSTDTQYF,TGTGCCAGCAGTGAAGGTACAGCCACGGGGAGCACAGATACGCAGTATTTT,.,TRBV2,.,TRBJ2-3
CASSSIRYQETQYF,TGTGCCAGCAGCTCTATCCGGTACCAAGAGACCCAGTACTTC,.,TRBV11-2,.,TRBJ2-5
CATSSGILVPLHF,TGTGCCACCAGCAGTGGCATCTTAGTACCCCTCCACTTT,.,TRBV15,.,TRBJ1-6
CASTSDRDGYTF,TGTGCCAGCACCTCGGACAGAGATGGCTACACCTTC,.,TRBV6-5,.,TRBJ1-2
CASSSRVRTEAFF,TGTGCCAGTAGTAGCAGGGTGCGCACTGAAGCTTTCTTT,.,TRBV19,.,TRBJ1-1
CASSLSDRPSYEQYF,TGTGCCAGCAGCTTGTCTGACAGGCCCTCCTACGAGCAGTACTTC,.,TRBV5-8,.,TRBJ2-7
CASSVDRNYGYTF,TGTGCCAGCAGCGTCGACAGAAACTATGGCTACACCTTC,.,TRBV9,.,TRBJ1-2
CATSRDEGETQYF,TGTGCCACCAGCAGAGATGAAGGGGAGACCCAGTACTTC,.,TRBV15,.,TRBJ2-5
CASSLVGGSYEQYF,TGTGCCAGCAGCCTTGTCGGCGGCTCCTACGAGCAGTACTTC,.,TRBV6-6,.,TRBJ2-7
CASSPAGLPMNTEAFF,TGTGCCAGCAGCCCCGCCGGGCTGCCGATGAACACTGAAGCTTTCTTT,.,TRBV27,.,TRBJ1-1
CASSLSGYGYTF,TGTGCCAGCAGTTTATCAGGGTATGGCTACACCTTC,.,TRBV28,.,TRBJ1-2
CASSQEGRERHF,TGTGCCAGCAGCCAGGAGGGGCGGGAGAGGCACTTC,TRBD2,TRBV3-1/TRBV3-2,.,TRBJ2-7
CASSLGQSNTEAFF,TGCGCCAGCAGCTTGGGACAGTCGAACACTGAAGCTTTCTTT,.,TRBV5-1,.,TRBJ1-1
CASSPHFAGAGNEQFF,TGTGCCAGCAGTCCCCATTTCGCGGGAGCGGGCAATGAGCAGTTCTTC,TRBD2,TRBV28,.,TRBJ2-1
CASSETRGGKETQYF,TGTGCCAGCAGTGAGACCAGGGGGGGGAAAGAGACCCAGTACTTC,.,TRBV2,.,TRBJ2-5
CASSSGTGKPYEQYF,TGTGCCAGCAGCTCAGGGACAGGGAAACCCTACGAGCAGTACTTC,TRBD1,TRBV5-4,.,TRBJ2-7
CASSLSGPVGGSSYEQFF,TGTGCCAGCAGCTTATCGGGTCCGGTGGGCGGGAGTTCCTATGAGCAGTTCTTC,TRBD2,TRBV7-3,.,TRBJ2-1
CASSGPRTVTNEKLFF,TGTGCCAGCAGTGGGCCAAGGACAGTGACAAATGAAAAACTGTTTTTT,.,TRBV6-1,once,TRBJ1-4
CASSPVRIAAYNEQFF,TGTGCCAGCAGCCCAGTTAGAATAGCGGCATACAATGAGCAGTTCTTC,.,TRBV7-8,.,TRBJ2-1
CAWSVSPRLAGFGYNEQFF,TGTGCCTGGAGTGTATCCCCAAGACTAGCGGGTTTTGGGTACAATGAGCAGTTCTTC,TRBD2,TRBV30,.,TRBJ2-1
CASRWDRGGEQYF,TGTGCCAGCAGGTGGGACAGGGGAGGCGAGCAGTACTTC,TRBD1,TRBV2,.,TRBJ2-7
CASRSGQDSPYEQYF,TGTGCCAGCAGGTCTGGACAGGACTCCCCCTACGAGCAGTACTTC,TRBD1,TRBV28,once,TRBJ2-7
CASSTILYGELFF,TGTGCCAGCAGTACCATTCTTTACGGGGAGCTGTTTTTT,.,TRBV12-3/TRBV12-4,.,TRBJ2-2
CASSLLAGGPYNEQFF,TGTGCCAGCAGCTTACTAGCGGGAGGGCCCTACAATGAGCAGTTCTTC,TRBD2,TRBV7-8,.,TRBJ2-1